The source of this T cell receptor beta chain is a study of blood T cell repertoires in COVID-19. The length of the CDR3 is 14 residues. Germline CDR1 is MNHEY and CDR2 is SVGEGT. V gave up 2 bases and J gave up 4 bases, with 9 bases separating them. The method was immunoSEQ multiplex PCR; TCRdb's version includes in-frame clones alone and lacks a portion of them. The table includes about 120,000 clones, almost 90% detected once. This receptor was obtained from an older woman with COVID-19, enrolled during active disease. V usage is TRBV6-2 or TRBV6-3 and J usage is TRBJ1-5, with D possibly TRBD1 on 6 matching bases. Material: peripheral blood. The CDR3 DNA reads as TGTGCCAGCAGTTACGGGACAACAAATCAGCCCCAGCATTTT. It codes for CASSYGTTNQPQHF.